The T cell receptor beta chain described here comes from a study of tumor and adjacent non-tumor tissue in lung cancer. RNA was extracted from bulk tissue without any cell sorting. The library came from three nested PCR rounds adapted from ARM-PCR protocols. One entry per CDR3 protein results from TCRdb running MiXCR on the multiplex PCR reads. The sample shows under 250,000 distinct CDR3 sequences, 60% to 85% of them seen only once. Sequenced input: lung tumor tissue. The TCR originated in a man aged 55-75 years with non-small cell lung cancer.

Here the CDR3 reads CASLPRGRDTGELFF. The CDR3, as DNA: TGTGCCAGCCTCCCCCGCGGGCGAGACACCGGGGAGCTGTTTTTT. The chain carries TRBV6-5 and TRBJ2-2; a weak D match, TRBD2 (5 bases). The CDR3 covers 15 residues. Germline CDR1 reads MNHEY; CDR2 reads SVGAGI. V lost 8 bases and J lost 3, with 16 bases in between.